These 14 T cell receptor beta chains were sequenced from one sample in a study of cytomegalovirus exposure and HLA in healthy donors. The PCR used 60 Vbeta and 13 Jbeta primers. TCRdb's copy holds only in-frame clones and misses some; the assay was immunoSEQ multiplex PCR. This sample has fewer than 150,000 clones, with 82% found just once. The sample comprised PBMCs. The receptors were sampled from a male donor in good health and CMV-seronegative.

This chain uses TRBV6-1 with TRBJ2-3; D may be TRBD2 (6 bases). Trimming removed 2 bases at V and 0 bases at J, with 9 bases between. This CDR3 is built from 15 residues. CDR1 and CDR2 from the germline V gene are MNHNS and SASEGT. The CDR3: CASSESEGSTDTQYF. CDR3 in DNA: TGTGCCAGCAGTGAATCGGAGGGGAGCACAGATACGCAGTATTTT.

The V and J genes are TRBV9 and TRBJ1-2, with D possibly matching TRBD1 (6 bases). The CDR3 spans 15 residues. With 1 base removed from V and 4 bases from J, the gap between germline ends came to 14 bases. The germline gives CDR1 SGDLS, CDR2 YYNGEE. The CDR3, as DNA: TGTGCCAGCAGCGTATCCGCAGGGGATGGCTATGGCTACACCTTC. Its protein product is CASSVSAGDGYGYTF.

The chain couples TRBV7-2 to TRBJ2-7; unclear D gene. Looked up from germline, CDR1 is SGHTA and CDR2 is FQGNSA. V lost 5 bases, J lost 9 bases, and 17 bases lay in between. This CDR3 has 13 residues. CDR3 region: CASSAQIGSGQYF. CDR3 sequence (DNA): TGTGCCAGCAGCGCACAGATTGGGTCAGGGCAGTACTTC.

The rearrangement uses TRBV18 and TRBJ2-7; TRBD1 aligns across 7 bases. The CDR3 contains 14 residues. After removal of 3 bases from V and 2 bases from J, the junction contained 4 bases not matched to a gene. Germline-derived CDR1 and CDR2 are KGHSH and LQKENI. CDR3 sequence: CASSPLGQPYEQYF. The CDR3, as DNA: TGTGCCAGCTCACCTTTGGGACAGCCCTACGAGCAGTACTTC.

The count of this clone is one. The chain employs TRBV13 and TRBJ1-6; 8 positions agree with TRBD1. The V segment lost 5 bases and the J segment 8 bases; nucleotides outside the gene matches: 11. Germline lookup yields CDR1 PRHDT and CDR2 FYEKMQ (reference sequence). The CDR3 has 16 residues. As DNA, the CDR3 is TGTGCCAGCAGCCCAAATCGCGGACAGGGCCATTCACCCCTCCACTTT. Translating gives CASSPNRGQGHSPLHF.

CDR3: CASSLASHTDTQYF. DNA of the CDR3: TGTGCCAGCAGCTTGGCTAGCCACACAGATACGCAGTATTTT. This chain connects TRBV7-6 to TRBJ2-3; a possible D gene is TRBD2 (5 bases). This CDR3 spans 14 amino acids. Trimming took off 3 bases at V and 2 bases at J, with 9 bases between the two ends. Germline CDR1 reads SGHVS; CDR2 reads FNYEAQ.

Here the CDR3 reads CASSSRTVNTEAFF. The CDR3 DNA is TGTGCCAGCAGCTCCCGGACAGTGAACACTGAAGCTTTCTTT. The genes are TRBV11-2 and TRBJ1-1; possible D gene TRBD1, 6 bases. V dropped 4 bases and J dropped 0 bases, with 9 bases sitting between them. The germline V gene encodes CDR1 SGHAT and CDR2 FQNNGV. The CDR3 runs 14 residues.

The chain employs TRBV6-1 and TRBJ2-7, with D hard to call. CDR1 is MNHNS and CDR2 is SASEGT in the germline V gene. V lost 5 bases, J lost 4 bases, and 12 bases lay in between. The CDR3 contains 13 residues. The chain's CDR3 is CASSSGPTYEQYF. CDR3 DNA sequence: TGTGCCAGCAGTTCAGGCCCGACGTACGAGCAGTACTTC.

The chain employs TRBV4-3 and TRBJ2-3; 8 positions match TRBD2. Germline V gene lookup returns CDR1 LGHNA and CDR2 YSLEER. Trimming removed 0 bases from V and 2 bases from J; junction bases left unmatched: 13. The CDR3 is 19 residues long. Here the CDR3 reads CASSQDRPLREGHTDTQYF. The DNA for the CDR3 is TGCGCCAGCAGCCAAGATCGCCCCCTACGGGAGGGCCACACAGATACGCAGTATTTT.

This clone was counted only a few times. The chain recombines TRBV9 with TRBJ2-1, with 14 bases that match TRBD2. This CDR3 is built from 14 residues. From germline, CDR1 is SGDLS and CDR2 YYNGEE. The V and J ends lost 5 bases and 6 bases, in that order; junction bases with no gene match: 1. CDR3 sequence: CASSGTSGGNEQFF. CDR3 DNA: TGTGCCAGCAGTGGGACTAGCGGGGGCAATGAGCAGTTCTTC.

The chain has TRBV5-1 and TRBJ2-7; D possibly corresponds to TRBD1 (6 bases). The ends were cut back, 0 bases at V and 4 bases at J, with 17 bases in the middle. Germline V gene sequence: CDR1 SGHRS, CDR2 YFSETQ. This CDR3 is 16 amino acids long. CDR3 sequence reads: CASSLGVRGLGYEQYF. The CDR3 nucleotides read TGCGCCAGCAGCTTGGGGGTCAGGGGTCTCGGGTACGAGCAGTACTTC.

This clone was recorded only once. The rearrangement links TRBV5-5 to TRBJ2-7, with 8 bases identical to TRBD2. J lost 6 bases, V lost 2 bases, and 7 bases had no gene match. The length of the CDR3 is 14 residues. Per germline, CDR1 SGHKS and CDR2 YYEKEE (reference sequence). The CDR3 loop reads CASSFSSGRFEQYF. The CDR3 bases are TGTGCCAGCAGCTTTTCAAGCGGGAGATTCGAGCAGTACTTC. Combining the CDR3 with reference TRBV5-5 and TRBJ2-7 gives the whole variable domain DAGVTQSPTHLIKTRGQQVTLRCSPISGHKSVSWYQQVLGQGPQFIFQYYEKEERGRGNFPDRFSARQFPNYSSELNVNALLLGDSALYLCASSFSSGRFEQYFGPGTRLTVT.

The gene calls are TRBV28 and TRBJ2-1; no clear D gene. V was pared by 5 bases and J by 5 bases, with 7 bases between. Looked up from germline, CDR1 is MDHEN and CDR2 is SYDVKM. The CDR3 loop spans 12 amino acids. The CDR3 protein is CASSLSHNEQFF. DNA of the CDR3: TGTGCCAGCAGTCTCTCTCACAATGAGCAGTTCTTC.

This clone appeared a few times. CDR3: CASSPPLGAYGTDTQYF. CDR3 nucleotides: TGTGCCAGCAGCCCTCCCTTGGGAGCGTATGGCACAGATACGCAGTATTTT. The chain joins TRBV7-9 to TRBJ2-3, with a weak D call TRBD2 (5 bases). Germline V gene lookup returns CDR1 SEHNR and CDR2 FQNEAQ (reference sequence). The germline V and J ends were trimmed by 5 bases and 1 base, with 19 bases remaining between them. The CDR3 runs to 17 residues.